This is a list of T cell receptor beta chains from one sample in a study of blood T cell repertoires in COVID-19. Here immunoSEQ multiplex PCR was the method, and the copy in TCRdb shows in-frame clones only, minus some. Among fewer than 110,000 clones listed, about nine tenths were seen once. The material sequenced was peripheral blood. The receptors come from a woman older than 75 in a cohort sampled during active COVID-19. Both conserved end residues are part of each CDR3. The D gene is left open where the match is weak. Size is stated for part of the rows, as once, few or many counts, or as a class when the clone is expanded.

CDR3 protein | CDR3 DNA | V gene | D gene | clone size | J gene
CARPQGNGPRTGELFF | TGTGCCAGACCACAGGGAAATGGGCCAAGGACCGGGGAGCTGTTTTTT | TRBV11-2 | NA | NA | TRBJ2-2
CASSQDGLRNTEAFF | TGTGCCAGCAGCCAAGATGGACTGAGGAACACTGAAGCTTTCTTT | TRBV3-1/TRBV3-2 | NA | NA | TRBJ1-1
CASSYSQEQYF | TGTGCCAGCAGTTACTCACAAGAGCAGTACTTC | TRBV6-2/TRBV6-3 | NA | NA | TRBJ2-7
CASSKGSGGPYGYTF | TGTGCCAGCAGTAAAGGGAGCGGGGGTCCCTATGGCTACACCTTC | TRBV28 | NA | NA | TRBJ1-2
CASSPQKETQYF | TGTGCTAGCAGCCCACAGAAAGAGACCCAGTACTTC | TRBV7-7 | NA | NA | TRBJ2-5
CASSINGAMNTEAFF | TGTGCCAGTAGTATTAATGGTGCGATGAACACTGAAGCTTTCTTT | TRBV19 | NA | NA | TRBJ1-1
CASNAGTGIGFTDTQYF | TGTGCCAGCAATGCCGGGACAGGGATCGGCTTCACAGATACGCAGTATTTT | TRBV7-9 | TRBD1 | once | TRBJ2-3
CSVGGQAPLLNTEAFF | TGCAGCGTTGGGGGACAGGCCCCTCTTTTGAACACTGAAGCTTTCTTT | TRBV29-1 | TRBD1 | NA | TRBJ1-1
CASSLGDGTEAFF | TGTGCCAGCAGTTTAGGAGATGGCACTGAAGCTTTCTTT | TRBV12-3/TRBV12-4 | NA | NA | TRBJ1-1
CASSQPKQGGGNQPQHF | TGCGCCAGCAGCCAACCTAAACAGGGGGGAGGCAATCAGCCCCAGCATTTT | TRBV4-1 | TRBD1 | NA | TRBJ1-5
CASSQARQYSGANVLTF | TGCGCCAGCAGCCAAGCTCGACAATACTCTGGGGCCAACGTCCTGACTTTC | TRBV4-1 | NA | NA | TRBJ2-6
CSVEYWLGSGGRGQETQYF | TGCAGCGTTGAATACTGGTTGGGGAGCGGGGGTCGCGGGCAAGAGACCCAGTACTTC | TRBV29-1 | TRBD2 | NA | TRBJ2-5
CASSTRQGMGGELFF | TGTGCCAGCAGCACTCGACAGGGAATGGGCGGGGAGCTGTTTTTT | TRBV7-9 | TRBD1 | NA | TRBJ2-2
CASQTRGSQPQHF | TGTGCCAGCCAAACAAGGGGCTCTCAGCCCCAGCATTTT | TRBV2 | NA | NA | TRBJ1-5
CASSLGAMNTEAFF | TGTGCCAGCAGCTTAGGCGCAATGAACACTGAAGCTTTCTTT | TRBV7-9 | NA | NA | TRBJ1-1
CASSLSGARGTEAFF | TGTGCCAGCAGCTTATCAGGGGCGCGAGGCACTGAAGCTTTCTTT | TRBV7-3 | NA | once | TRBJ1-1